This entry lists 13 T cell receptor beta chains sequenced from one sample in a study of a mutant IDH1 vaccine in newly diagnosed glioma. No antigens are known for them. The table came from immunoSEQ multiplex PCR; TCRdb's copy has only in-frame clones and leaves some out. The sample comprises 50,000 to 70,000 clones, about 86% of which are singletons, and about 1.6% rests with the top ten. Time point in this sample: week 35, safety follow-up. Topical imiquimod accompanied each vaccine dose, which consisted of 300 ug of mutant IDH1 20-mer peptide. The sample was PBMCs, taken from a glioma patient whose treatment included an IDH1 peptide vaccine. Receptors originate from a man aged 35 to 55 with glioma.

The rearrangement joins TRBV5-6 to TRBJ1-5, with 8 nucleotides matching TRBD1. CDR1 SGHDT and CDR2 YYEEEE come from the germline V gene. CDR3 length: 13 amino acids. The V segment lost 6 bases and the J segment 7 bases; nucleotides outside the gene matches: 6. The CDR3, as DNA: TGTGCCAGCAACCCGGACAGGGCGCAGCCCCAGCATTTT. It encodes CASNPDRAQPQHF.

CDR3 nucleotide sequence: TGTGCCAGCAGTTACAGAGCAATAGCCTACGAGCAGTACTTC. It specifies CASSYRAIAYEQYF. The chain combines TRBV6-5 with TRBJ2-7; D gene unclear. The germline V gene has CDR1 MNHEY and CDR2 SVGAGI. V was shortened by 2 bases and J by 2 bases, with 10 bases between the two germline ends. The CDR3 length is 14 residues.

The chain couples TRBV5-1 to TRBJ2-7, with no clear D. Germline lookup yields CDR1 SGHRS and CDR2 YFSETQ. V lost 1 base to trimming and J lost 2 bases, with 7 bases between them. The CDR3 covers 13 residues. This CDR3 is CASSLTDTYEQYF. CDR3 nucleotide sequence: TGCGCCAGCAGCTTGACAGATACCTACGAGCAGTACTTC.

V and J are TRBV7-9 and TRBJ2-3; TRBD2 matches 7 bases. The germline CDR1 and CDR2 sequences are SEHNR and FQNEAQ (reference sequence). This CDR3 has 15 amino acids. V shed 3 bases, J shed 0 bases, and the junction held 3 bases outside the gene matches. The DNA for the CDR3 is TGTGCCAGCAGCTTCAATAGCGGGAGCACAGATACGCAGTATTTT. Its translation is CASSFNSGSTDTQYF.

The chain couples TRBV6-5 to TRBJ2-5, with TRBD1 as a possible D gene (5 bases). The germline V and J ends were trimmed by 7 bases and 1 base, with 16 bases remaining between them. The CDR3 is 15 amino acids. Germline CDR1 is MNHEY and CDR2 is SVGAGI. The CDR3 DNA reads as TGTGCCAGCAAGTGGAGCAGGGAAGGCCAAGAGACCCAGTACTTC. Translation: CASKWSREGQETQYF.

This clone showed up just a few times. The CDR3 reads CASSFREGYEQYF. CDR3 nucleotides: TGTGCCAGCAGTTTTCGGGAGGGGTACGAGCAGTACTTC. The chain has TRBV27 and TRBJ2-7; 8 bases are shared with TRBD2. The CDR3 totals 13 residues. The germline gives CDR1 MNHEY, CDR2 SMNVEV (reference sequence). Trimming cost V 3 bases and J 4 bases; bases outside gene matches: 2.

The chain joins TRBV29-1 to TRBJ2-7, with 8 bases aligning to TRBD1. Germline V lookup: CDR1 SQVTM, CDR2 ANQGSEA. This CDR3 is 12 amino acids long. Trimming removed 4 bases from V and 6 bases from J; junction bases left unmatched: 5. The CDR3 DNA follows: TGCAGCGTTGCAGGGGGCCCCCGCGAGCAGTACTTC. This codes for CSVAGGPREQYF.

Worth noting for this clone: One end of the junction does not line up with germline, which may come from a read error. The rearrangement uses TRBV7-2 and TRBJ2-5; D perhaps matches TRBD1 (6 bases). Germline V lookup: CDR1 SGHTA, CDR2 FQGNSA. The CDR3 sequence is 14 residues long. The CDR3 reads CASRLGGIQETQYF. The CDR3 DNA is TGTGCCAGCAGATTAGGGGGAATACAAGAGACCCAGTACTTC.

V gene TRBV29-1 combines with J gene TRBJ2-1; 10 bases line up with TRBD2. Germline CDR1 is SQVTM and CDR2 is ANQGSEA. The length of the CDR3 is 13 residues. Trimming at V came to 8 bases and at J to 8 bases, leaving 9 bases not matched to a gene. The CDR3 coding sequence is TGCAGCTCGCGGACTAGCGGATTCTATGAGCAGTTCTTC. This translates into CSSRTSGFYEQFF.

This clone was seen a few times. The chain combines TRBV5-1 with TRBJ2-7, with a possible D match to TRBD2 (6 bases). V lost 1 base and J lost 4, with 15 bases in between. This CDR3 has 15 amino acids. Germline CDR1 is SGHRS and CDR2 is YFSETQ. The CDR3 DNA sequence: TGCGCCAGCAGCTTGTTCGGGAGAGGGGCTTACGAGCAGTACTTC. This codes for CASSLFGRGAYEQYF.

This clone appeared a few times. The rearrangement joins TRBV25-1 to TRBJ2-7; 10 nucleotides agree with TRBD2. Germline V CDR1 and CDR2: MGHDK, SYGVNS. The CDR3 length is 15 residues. The ends lost 3 bases at V and 3 bases at J; junction bases unmatched: 5. CDR3 nucleotide sequence: TGTGCCAGCAGTGATCTAGCGGGAGTAGTCTACGAGCAGTACTTC. Encoded protein: CASSDLAGVVYEQYF.

The rearrangement uses TRBV6-5 and TRBJ2-1; D is undetermined. Germline loops: CDR1 MNHEY, CDR2 SVGAGI. Trimming took 6 bases from V and 0 from J, leaving 6 bases between them. The CDR3 sequence is 13 residues long. The CDR3 DNA follows: TGTGCCAGCAGGGAGAGCTCCTACAATGAGCAGTTCTTC. Amino acids: CASRESSYNEQFF.

This chain links TRBV18 with TRBJ1-1, with D hard to call. Between the trimmed V and J ends, which lost 6 bases and 8 bases, there was a span of 22 bases. The germline V gene has CDR1 KGHSH and CDR2 LQKENI. CDR3 size: 15 residues. This CDR3 is CASSQMGGVPREAFF. DNA of the CDR3: TGTGCCAGCTCCCAAATGGGAGGCGTCCCGAGGGAAGCTTTCTTT.